These T cell receptor beta chains were read from a single sample in a study of shared clonotypes between healthy human individuals. Generated by immunoSEQ multiplex PCR, the TCRdb table keeps only in-frame clones and is missing some. The sample has millions of clones; approximately 94% are singletons. The source material was naive CD8+ T cells from PBMCs. The receptors come from a man between 18 and 29 years old in good health. Some clones in this sample may be carry-over from other donors' samples. CDR3s include the opening cysteine and the closing phenylalanine or tryptophan. Fields, in order: clone size, D gene, J gene, V gene, CDR3 protein, CDR3 DNA. D genes are given only for firm matches. Clone size is shown for a subset of rows, as once, few, many or a class of expanded clone.

abundance: once; d_gene: NA; j_gene: TRBJ2-1; v_gene: TRBV29-1; CDR3aa: CSVVISTVQIEQFF; CDR3nt: TGCAGCGTTGTTATCTCCACGGTACAGATAGAGCAGTTCTTC
abundance: once; d_gene: NA; j_gene: TRBJ2-3; v_gene: TRBV7-2; CDR3aa: CASRAILADTQYF; CDR3nt: TGTGCCAGCAGAGCCATATTAGCAGATACGCAGTATTTT
abundance: NA; d_gene: NA; j_gene: TRBJ2-4; v_gene: TRBV27; CDR3aa: CASSVTRGLNIQYF; CDR3nt: TGTGCCAGCAGTGTCACCAGGGGACTAAACATTCAGTACTTC
abundance: NA; d_gene: NA; j_gene: TRBJ2-7; v_gene: TRBV4-1; CDR3aa: CASSPIDRSYEQYF; CDR3nt: TGCGCCAGCAGCCCGATAGACAGGTCCTACGAGCAGTACTTC
abundance: NA; d_gene: NA; j_gene: TRBJ1-1; v_gene: TRBV4-1; CDR3aa: CASSQWGGNTEAFF; CDR3nt: TGCGCCAGCAGCCAATGGGGTGGAAACACTGAAGCTTTCTTT
abundance: NA; d_gene: TRBD1; j_gene: TRBJ2-2; v_gene: TRBV11-2; CDR3aa: CATPGQGTNTGELFF; CDR3nt: TGTGCCACTCCGGGACAGGGAACGAACACCGGGGAGCTGTTTTTT
abundance: NA; d_gene: NA; j_gene: TRBJ1-1; v_gene: TRBV27; CDR3aa: CASRRPREGNTEAFF; CDR3nt: TGTGCCAGCAGACGACCAAGGGAAGGGAACACTGAAGCTTTCTTT
abundance: NA; d_gene: TRBD2; j_gene: TRBJ2-7; v_gene: TRBV11-2; CDR3aa: CASSLGPGTSLGEQYF; CDR3nt: TGTGCCAGCAGCTTAGGGCCCGGGACTAGCCTGGGTGAGCAGTACTTC
abundance: NA; d_gene: TRBD1; j_gene: TRBJ2-7; v_gene: TRBV5-1; CDR3aa: CASSGTGGFYEQYF; CDR3nt: TGCGCCAGCAGCGGAACAGGGGGATTCTACGAGCAGTACTTC
abundance: NA; d_gene: TRBD2; j_gene: TRBJ2-7; v_gene: TRBV11-2; CDR3aa: CASSLGLAGSYEQYF; CDR3nt: TGTGCCAGCAGCTTGGGGCTAGCGGGAAGCTACGAGCAGTACTTC
abundance: once; d_gene: TRBD1; j_gene: TRBJ2-2; v_gene: TRBV9; CDR3aa: CASSYGTGETGELFF; CDR3nt: TGTGCCAGCAGCTACGGGACAGGGGAAACCGGGGAGCTGTTTTTT
abundance: NA; d_gene: TRBD2; j_gene: TRBJ2-7; v_gene: TRBV11-2; CDR3aa: CASSPGTSGLWYEQYF; CDR3nt: TGTGCCAGCAGCCCCGGGACTAGCGGGTTGTGGTACGAGCAGTACTTC
abundance: NA; d_gene: NA; j_gene: TRBJ2-1; v_gene: TRBV28; CDR3aa: CASSRGYSSYNEQFF; CDR3nt: TGTGCCAGCAGTCGAGGGTACTCCTCCTACAATGAGCAGTTCTTC
abundance: NA; d_gene: NA; j_gene: TRBJ2-7; v_gene: TRBV4-2; CDR3aa: CASSQDQTYGQYF; CDR3nt: TGTGCCAGCAGCCAAGATCAAACTTACGGGCAGTACTTC
abundance: NA; d_gene: TRBD1; j_gene: TRBJ1-2; v_gene: TRBV28; CDR3aa: CASRSTGDYGYTF; CDR3nt: TGTGCCAGCAGGTCGACAGGGGACTATGGCTACACCTTC
abundance: NA; d_gene: TRBD2; j_gene: TRBJ2-3; v_gene: TRBV7-9; CDR3aa: CASQPGLAGVSDTQYF; CDR3nt: TGTGCCAGCCAACCAGGACTAGCGGGAGTGTCAGATACGCAGTATTTT
abundance: NA; d_gene: NA; j_gene: TRBJ1-2; v_gene: TRBV5-4; CDR3aa: CASSFYRSNYGYTF; CDR3nt: TGTGCCAGCAGCTTCTATAGATCTAACTATGGCTACACCTTC
abundance: NA; d_gene: NA; j_gene: TRBJ2-3; v_gene: TRBV27; CDR3aa: CASSLWAGVEADTQYF; CDR3nt: TGTGCCAGCAGTTTGTGGGCAGGGGTCGAGGCAGATACGCAGTATTTT
abundance: NA; d_gene: TRBD1; j_gene: TRBJ1-2; v_gene: TRBV27; CDR3aa: CASSLSAGTGVRGYTF; CDR3nt: TGTGCCAGCAGTTTATCAGCCGGGACAGGGGTTCGTGGCTACACCTTC
abundance: NA; d_gene: TRBD2; j_gene: TRBJ2-7; v_gene: TRBV27; CDR3aa: CASKLAGGSYEQYF; CDR3nt: TGTGCCAGCAAGTTAGCGGGAGGTTCTTACGAGCAGTACTTC